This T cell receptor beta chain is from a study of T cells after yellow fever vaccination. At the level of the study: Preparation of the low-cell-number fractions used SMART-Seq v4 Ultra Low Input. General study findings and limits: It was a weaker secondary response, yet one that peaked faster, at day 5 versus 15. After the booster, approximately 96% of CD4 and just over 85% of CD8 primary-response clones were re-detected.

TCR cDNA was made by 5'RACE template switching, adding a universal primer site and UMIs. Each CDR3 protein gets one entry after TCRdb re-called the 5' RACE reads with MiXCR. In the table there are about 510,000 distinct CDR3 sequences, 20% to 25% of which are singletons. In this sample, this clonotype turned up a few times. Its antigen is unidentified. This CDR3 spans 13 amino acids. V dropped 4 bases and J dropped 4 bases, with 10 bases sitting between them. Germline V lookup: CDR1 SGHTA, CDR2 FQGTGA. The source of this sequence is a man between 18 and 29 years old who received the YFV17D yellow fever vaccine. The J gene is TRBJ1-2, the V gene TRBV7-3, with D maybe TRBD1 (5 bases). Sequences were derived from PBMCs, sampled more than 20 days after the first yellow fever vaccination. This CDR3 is CASSSTGGYGYTF. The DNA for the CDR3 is TGTGCCAGCAGCTCAACCGGGGGCTATGGCTACACCTTC. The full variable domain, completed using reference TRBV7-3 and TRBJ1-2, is GAGVSQTPSNKVTEKGKYVELRCDPISGHTALYWYRQSLGQGPEFLIYFQGTGAADDSGLPNDRFFAVRPEGSVSTLKIQRTERGDSAVYLCASSSTGGYGYTFGSGTRLTVV.